This note documents a single T cell receptor (beta chain) sequence. As processed by the authors: Estimated nucleated cell counts came from reference gene primer amplification. Libraries were prepared by immunoSEQ multiplex PCR; TCRdb keeps only in-frame clonotypes and omits some of them. Clone size and V and J calls were adopted from that table, with D and trimming inferred from the DNA. The table includes 250,000 to 300,000 clones, approximately 87% detected once. This CDR3 has 15 amino acids. Germline V CDR1 and CDR2: SGHVS, FNYEAQ. V was clipped by 0 bases and J by 1 base, with 6 bases between them. The record originates from a study of blood T cell repertoires in COVID-19. Study context: The United States, Italy and Spain supplied acute and convalescent COVID-19 samples.

Sequencing was performed on peripheral blood. This chain links TRBV7-6 with TRBJ2-2, with TRBD2 as a possible D gene (6 bases). The TCR was taken from a man in his 60s who had recovered from COVID-19. CDR3: CASSLAGGNTGELFF. In nucleotides, the CDR3 is TGTGCCAGCAGCTTAGCGGGAGGGAACACCGGGGAGCTGTTTTTT.